The 7 T cell receptor beta chains given below trace back to one sample, sequenced in a study of cytomegalovirus exposure and HLA in healthy donors. PCR involved 60 Vbeta and 13 Jbeta primers. Libraries were prepared by immunoSEQ multiplex PCR; TCRdb keeps only in-frame clonotypes and omits some of them. Of about 82,000 clones listed, roughly 72% are singletons. The sequencing sample was made of PBMCs. The receptors originated from a woman in her forties or fifties in good health and CMV-seropositive.

The rearrangement joins TRBV11-3 to TRBJ2-1; perhaps TRBD2 as D (5 bases). The germline V and J ends were trimmed by 4 bases and 6 bases, with 13 bases remaining between them. Looked up from germline, CDR1 is SGHNT and CDR2 is YENEEA. The CDR3 sequence is 14 residues long. The CDR3: CASSSREDPNEQFF. Written as DNA, the CDR3 is TGTGCCAGCAGCTCCCGGGAAGATCCCAATGAGCAGTTCTTC.

The chain recombines TRBV6-5 with TRBJ1-5; TRBD1 is a possible D gene (6 bases). Trimming cost V 5 bases and J 5 bases, with 13 bases left between them. Germline V gene data show CDR1 as MNHEY and CDR2 as SVGAGI. This CDR3 is built from 14 residues. In DNA form, the CDR3 reads TGTGCCAGCAGTGCCGCGGACAGCTATCAGCCCCAGCATTTT. This encodes CASSAADSYQPQHF.

This clone was recorded a few times. The J gene is TRBJ2-3, the V gene TRBV15; D is undetermined. The V end lost 0 bases, the J end lost 4 bases, and 11 bases lay between the germline ends. Germline CDR1 and CDR2: LNHNV and YYDKDF (reference sequence). CDR3 length: 15 residues. This chain's CDR3 is CATSRDTGYADTQYF. The CDR3 coding sequence is TGTGCCACCAGCAGAGATACGGGTTACGCAGATACGCAGTATTTT.

Comments on this clone: A junction boundary mismatches the germline segment, possibly from a read error. The rearrangement uses TRBV5-6 and TRBJ2-7; TRBD2 is a possible D gene (6 bases). This CDR3 comprises 15 residues. Germline CDR1 and CDR2: SGHDT and YYEEEE. CDR3 residues: CASSRVIAETYERYF. CDR3 nucleotide sequence: TGTGCCAGCAGCCGGGTTATAGCGGAAACCTACGAGCGGTACTTC.

The chain couples TRBV5-1 to TRBJ1-1; tentatively, D is TRBD1 (6 bases). The CDR3 has 14 amino acids. Trimming left V 0 bases short and J 4 bases short, with 10 bases between. CDR1 is SGHRS and CDR2 is YFSETQ in the germline V gene. Here the CDR3 reads CASSLDRVFTEAFF. The CDR3 DNA sequence: TGCGCCAGCAGCTTGGACAGGGTATTCACTGAAGCTTTCTTT. Together with reference TRBV5-1 and TRBJ1-1, the CDR3 gives the full variable domain: KAGVTQTPRYLIKTRGQQVTLSCSPISGHRSVSWYQQTPGQGLQFLFEYFSETQRNKGNFPGRFSGRQFSNSRSEMNVSTLELGDSALYLCASSLDRVFTEAFFGQGTRLTVV.

The rearrangement uses TRBV10-3 and TRBJ2-7; 7 nucleotides align to TRBD2. Trimming cost V 2 bases and J 0 bases; bases outside gene matches: 1. The CDR3 is made up of 14 amino acids. The germline V gene has CDR1 ENHRY and CDR2 SYGVKD. This chain's CDR3 is CAISEGGSSYEQYF. As DNA, the CDR3 is TGTGCCATCAGTGAGGGCGGGAGCTCCTACGAGCAGTACTTC.

The chain carries TRBV4-2 and TRBJ2-1; TRBD2 matches 7 bases. The germline CDR1 and CDR2 sequences are LGHNA and YNFKEQ. The V and J ends lost 0 bases and 4 bases, in that order; junction bases with no gene match: 6. The CDR3 runs to 16 residues. This CDR3 reads CASSQERTRQYNEQFF. For the CDR3, the DNA is TGTGCCAGCAGCCAAGAACGGACTAGACAGTACAATGAGCAGTTCTTC.